Detailed here is one T cell receptor (beta chain). Its antigen is not known. The sample holds other DNA sequences that translate to the same CDR3. The data were obtained in a study of beta chain features in type 1 diabetes. Background on the study: Cell yields, gender and age were comparable in patients and healthy donors.

Stem cell-like memory, regulatory, central memory and naive CD4+ cells were sorted via CD45RO/CCR7/CD25/CD127/CD95/CD27. Study results and caveats: VDJ junctions from type 1 diabetes patients carried fewer insertions and larger deletions. Shortening that was moderate but significant affected the TCRB CDR3s of Type 1 diabetes patients in all four CD4+ subsets. Sequencing from cDNA could over-represent high-TCR-expressing cells.

There are 13 residues in the CDR3. Germline V gene sequence: CDR1 SGHTA, CDR2 FQGNSA. Trimming took 5 bases from V and 0 from J, leaving 7 bases between them. As every portion of the isolated RNA was reverse transcribed, the sequencing read expressed TCRB transcripts. Sequencing used immunoSEQ multiplex PCR; TCRdb keeps in-frame clones, though not all of them. The repertoire consists of hundreds of thousands of clones, with roughly an eighth occurring once and the leading ten covering less than 0.025%. What was sequenced was naive CD4+ T cells from blood. The rearrangement joins TRBV7-2 to TRBJ2-5; D is undetermined. The receptor comes from a man between 18 and 29 years old with type 1 diabetes. The CDR3 DNA reads TGTGCCAGCAGCCCTTGGAACCAAGAGACCCAGTACTTC. It translates to CASSPWNQETQYF. Looking up the rest from reference TRBV7-2 and TRBJ2-5 gives the full variable domain: GAGVSQSPSNKVTEKGKDVELRCDPISGHTALYWYRQSLGQGLEFLIYFQGNSAPDKSGLPSDRFSAERTGGSVSTLTIQRTQQEDSAVYLCASSPWNQETQYFGPGTRLLVL.